These 23 T cell receptor beta chains were all obtained from the same sample, sequenced in a study of cytomegalovirus exposure and HLA in healthy donors. PCR involved 60 Vbeta and 13 Jbeta primers. The method was immunoSEQ multiplex PCR; TCRdb's version includes in-frame clones alone and lacks a portion of them. The sample shows 200,000 to 250,000 clones, around 80% of them seen only once. The sequencing sample was made of PBMCs. The receptors stem from a woman in her fifties or sixties in good health and CMV-seropositive.

V is TRBV7-2 and J is TRBJ2-2; no definite D call. The CDR3 length is 14 residues. V lost 0 bases and J lost 5, with 7 bases in between. Germline V gives CDR1 SGHTA, CDR2 FQGNSA. CDR3: CASSLALYTGELFF. The CDR3 DNA reads as TGTGCCAGCAGCTTAGCGCTCTATACCGGGGAGCTGTTTTTT.

This chain links TRBV5-1 with TRBJ2-3; TRBD2 matches 11 bases. J gave up 4 bases and V 2 bases, and 6 bases lay outside the gene matches. CDR3 length: 16 amino acids. Germline V CDR1 and CDR2: SGHRS, YFSETQ. The CDR3, as DNA: TGCGCCAGCAGCTTCTTAGCGGGAGGGAGAGCAGATACGCAGTATTTT. It is translated as CASSFLAGGRADTQYF.

The chain joins TRBV10-3 to TRBJ1-1; D ambiguous. The V gene lost 6 bases and the J gene lost 1 base, with 12 bases spanning the gap. CDR3 size: 14 residues. In germline, CDR1 is ENHRY, CDR2 SYGVKD. CDR3 DNA sequence: TGTGCCATCAGCCGCGCGCCGGGGAACACTGAAGCTTTCTTT. Translation gives CAISRAPGNTEAFF.

This rearrangement joins TRBV5-1 to TRBJ2-5; 13 bases agree with TRBD2. The germline CDR1 and CDR2 sequences are SGHRS and YFSETQ. The CDR3 is 16 residues long. Trimming at V came to 4 bases and at J to 5 bases, leaving 8 bases not matched to a gene. DNA for the CDR3: TGCGCCAGCAGCCCACCGGGACTAGCGGGAATGGAGACCCAGTACTTC. Translated, it gives CASSPPGLAGMETQYF.

The rearrangement links TRBV7-3 to TRBJ2-1; TRBD2 aligns across 12 bases. Germline values: CDR1 SGHTA, CDR2 FQGTGA. The CDR3 has 13 residues. The trim removed 8 bases at V and 8 bases at J, leaving 4 bases unmatched. CDR3 amino acids: CASRLAGGDEQFF. In nucleotides, the CDR3 is TGTGCCAGCCGTCTAGCGGGGGGGGATGAGCAGTTCTTC. Complete variable domain (other parts from reference TRBV7-3 and TRBJ2-1): GAGVSQTPSNKVTEKGKYVELRCDPISGHTALYWYRQSLGQGPEFLIYFQGTGAADDSGLPNDRFFAVRPEGSVSTLKIQRTERGDSAVYLCASRLAGGDEQFFGPGTRLTVL.

This chain uses TRBV7-3 with TRBJ2-7; the match to TRBD1 covers 7 bases. After removal of 2 bases from V and 0 bases from J, the junction contained 4 bases not matched to a gene. CDR3 length: 15 amino acids. Per germline, CDR1 SGHTA and CDR2 FQGTGA. The CDR3 region is CASSLSPGGSYEQYF. The DNA of the CDR3 is TGTGCCAGCAGCTTATCCCCAGGGGGCTCCTACGAGCAGTACTTC.

CDR3 region: CASSLGGTLPGELFF. CDR3 coding DNA: TGTGCCAGCAGCTTAGGTGGGACATTACCCGGGGAGCTGTTTTTT. This chain joins TRBV7-2 and TRBJ2-2, with D maybe TRBD1 (6 bases). The V and J ends lost 1 base and 6 bases respectively, with 12 bases between them. CDR3 length: 15 residues. Per germline, CDR1 SGHTA and CDR2 FQGNSA.

V and J are TRBV9 and TRBJ1-1; 8 nucleotides align to TRBD1. V gave up 3 bases and J gave up 0 bases; unmatched junction bases: 4. There are 15 residues in the CDR3. Germline CDR1 reads SGDLS; CDR2 reads YYNGEE. The chain's CDR3 is CASSAGGSMNTEAFF. The CDR3 bases are TGTGCCAGCAGCGCAGGGGGCTCGATGAACACTGAAGCTTTCTTT.

The chain couples TRBV19 to TRBJ1-5; 8 nucleotides line up with TRBD1. The CDR3 spans 16 residues. Germline-derived CDR1 and CDR2 are LNHDA and SQIVND (reference sequence). V was clipped by 5 bases and J by 2 bases; unmatched bases: 8. The chain's CDR3 is CASSSLPGQGNQPQHF. DNA of the CDR3: TGTGCCAGTAGTTCCCTCCCGGGACAGGGCAATCAGCCCCAGCATTTT.

The genes are TRBV6-5 and TRBJ1-2; D is unclear. Trimming shortened V by 0 bases and J by 2 bases, and 10 bases separated the two germline ends. Germline V lookup: CDR1 MNHEY, CDR2 SVGAGI. The CDR3 loop spans 15 amino acids. The DNA for the CDR3 is TGTGCCAGCAGTTACTCGACTCCCCCCAACTATGGCTACACCTTC. As protein: CASSYSTPPNYGYTF.

The J gene is TRBJ1-4, the V gene TRBV9; D is unclear. The CDR3 runs to 16 residues. Trimming shortened V by 0 bases and J by 7 bases, and 16 bases separated the two germline ends. The germline CDR1 and CDR2 sequences are SGDLS and YYNGEE. CDR3 nucleotide sequence: TGTGCCAGCAGCGTAGGGGCCTCTAACGGTGGTGAAAAACTGTTTTTT. Translating gives CASSVGASNGGEKLFF.

The V gene is TRBV2, the J gene TRBJ1-2; no clear D gene. The CDR3 consists of 11 residues. Trimming shortened V by 4 bases and J by 6 bases, and 6 bases separated the two germline ends. Germline assignment: CDR1 SNHLY and CDR2 FYNNEI. This chain's CDR3 is CASSVSDGYTF. The CDR3 DNA reads TGTGCCAGCAGTGTATCGGATGGCTACACCTTC.

This chain's CDR3 is CASSVFSGTGTYTIYF. In DNA form, the CDR3 reads TGTGCCAGCAGCGTATTTTCCGGGACAGGGACATACACCATATATTTT. The J gene is TRBJ1-3, the V gene TRBV9; TRBD1 matches 9 bases. CDR1 and CDR2 from the germline V gene are SGDLS and YYNGEE. CDR3 length equals 16 residues. J gave up 8 bases and V 1 base, and 10 bases lay outside the gene matches.

This clone was picked up a small number of times. The J gene is TRBJ1-6, the V gene TRBV7-3, with no clear D. The V end was cut by 1 base, the J end by 8 bases, with 9 bases between. CDR3 size: 14 residues. CDR1 SGHTA and CDR2 FQGTGA come from the germline V gene. The CDR3 bases are TGTGCCAGCAGCTTAAATCCCGGGGATTCACCCCTCCACTTT. As protein: CASSLNPGDSPLHF.

The chain joins TRBV7-9 to TRBJ1-1, with 7 bases that match TRBD1. The CDR3 loop spans 18 amino acids. Looked up from germline, CDR1 is SEHNR and CDR2 is FQNEAQ (reference sequence). Trimming at V came to 0 bases and at J to 0 bases, leaving 10 bases not matched to a gene. The CDR3 DNA follows: TGTGCCAGCAGCTTAGCGCGGTTGTCAGGGGGTCTGAACACTGAAGCTTTCTTT. Its protein is CASSLARLSGGLNTEAFF.

DNA of the CDR3: TGTGCCATCGGGAACGGTCCGGGGAATGAGCAGTTCTTC. This gives the protein CAIGNGPGNEQFF. V usage is TRBV10-3 and J usage is TRBJ2-1; D is possibly TRBD2 (5 bases). Deletions cut 8 bases from V and 7 bases from J, with 15 bases between. This CDR3 has 13 amino acids. The germline gives CDR1 ENHRY, CDR2 SYGVKD.

The chain recombines TRBV5-4 with TRBJ2-5, with D possibly TRBD2 on 5 matching bases. CDR1 SGHNT and CDR2 YYREEE come from the germline V gene (reference sequence). The CDR3 loop spans 12 amino acids. V lost 1 base and J 5 bases, leaving 6 bases between the germline ends. The CDR3 bases are TGTGCCAGCAGCTTGTCGGGGGAGACCCAGTACTTC. Translating it yields CASSLSGETQYF.

This clone was seen only once. The rearrangement uses TRBV5-1 and TRBJ1-1, with D uncertain. The CDR3 is 15 amino acids. In germline, CDR1 is SGHRS, CDR2 YFSETQ. The V gene lost 4 bases and the J gene lost 5 bases, with 18 bases spanning the gap. The CDR3 bases are TGCGCCAGCAGCCCCGGGTATTACGATAGTACTGAAGCTTTCTTT. It codes for CASSPGYYDSTEAFF.

This clone was detected once. CDR3 sequence (DNA): TGTGCCAGCAGTTACTCCCCAGATAGCAATCAGCCCCAGCATTTT. Translating it yields CASSYSPDSNQPQHF. This chain links TRBV6-5 with TRBJ1-5; D gene ambiguous. Per germline, CDR1 MNHEY and CDR2 SVGAGI. The CDR3 covers 15 residues. Trimming pared 0 bases from V and 0 bases from J, leaving 6 bases between.

This clone was found a few times. The gene calls are TRBV6-5 and TRBJ2-3, with TRBD2 matching 9 bases. The CDR3 runs 14 residues. V was clipped by 8 bases and J by 9 bases; unmatched bases: 12. Looked up from germline, CDR1 is MNHEY and CDR2 is SVGAGI. The CDR3 reads CASRPTIAGETQYF. The CDR3 nucleotides are TGTGCCAGCCGCCCTACGATAGCGGGGGAGACGCAGTATTTT.

This clone was found many times. The chain carries TRBV2 and TRBJ1-4, with TRBD1 matching over 7 bases. Germline-derived CDR1 and CDR2 are SNHLY and FYNNEI. This CDR3 contains 14 residues. J was trimmed by 5 bases and V by 5 bases; bases with no gene match: 5. The CDR3 DNA sequence: TGTGCCAGCAGTATACAGGGGCGCAATGAAAAACTGTTTTTT. This gives the protein CASSIQGRNEKLFF.

The rearrangement joins TRBV5-1 to TRBJ2-5; TRBD1 might be the D (6 bases). The DNA matches TRBJ2-7 better at its end, which makes the J call doubtful. The length of the CDR3 is 15 residues. From germline, CDR1 is SGHRS and CDR2 YFSETQ. CDR3: CASSLGTARSYEQYF. Written as DNA, the CDR3 is TGCGCCAGCAGCTTGGGGACAGCTAGATCCTACGAGCAGTACTTC.

This clone was counted only a few times. The chain is built from TRBV7-8 and TRBJ2-7; no clear D. The CDR3 runs 15 residues. Germline V lookup: CDR1 SGHVS, CDR2 FQNEAQ. Trimming shortened V by 0 bases and J by 2 bases, and 11 bases separated the two germline ends. This CDR3 is CASSLAAGWTYEQYF. DNA for the CDR3: TGTGCCAGCAGCTTAGCGGCCGGGTGGACCTACGAGCAGTACTTC. Combining the CDR3 with reference TRBV7-8 and TRBJ2-7 gives the whole variable domain GAGVSQSPRYKVAKRGQDVALRCDPISGHVSLFWYQQALGQGPEFLTYFQNEAQLDKSGLPSDRFFAERPEGSVSTLKIQRTQQEDSAVYLCASSLAAGWTYEQYFGPGTRLTVT.